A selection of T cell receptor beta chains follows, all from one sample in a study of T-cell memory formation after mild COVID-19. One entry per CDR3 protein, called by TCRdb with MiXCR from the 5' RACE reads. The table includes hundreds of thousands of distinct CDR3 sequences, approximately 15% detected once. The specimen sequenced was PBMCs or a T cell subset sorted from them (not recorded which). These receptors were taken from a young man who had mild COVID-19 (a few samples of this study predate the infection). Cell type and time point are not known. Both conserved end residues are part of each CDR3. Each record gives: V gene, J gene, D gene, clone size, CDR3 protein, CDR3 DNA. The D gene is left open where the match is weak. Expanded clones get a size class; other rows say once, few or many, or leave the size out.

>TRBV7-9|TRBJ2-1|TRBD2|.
CASSPPWRGGSNEQFF
TGTGCCAGCAGCCCTCCCTGGCGGGGGGGATCCAATGAGCAGTTCTTC
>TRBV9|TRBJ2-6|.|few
CASSRLGANVLTF
TGTGCCAGCAGCCGGCTAGGGGCCAACGTCCTGACTTTC
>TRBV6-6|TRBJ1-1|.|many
CASSLDRVEAFF
TGTGCCAGCAGTCTAGACAGAGTCGAAGCTTTCTTT
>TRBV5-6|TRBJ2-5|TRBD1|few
CASSLPGQGFQETQYF
TGTGCCAGCAGCTTGCCCGGACAGGGCTTTCAAGAGACCCAGTACTTC
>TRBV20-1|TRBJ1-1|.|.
CSARDRFLNTEAFF
TGCAGTGCTAGAGATCGGTTCCTGAACACTGAAGCTTTCTTT
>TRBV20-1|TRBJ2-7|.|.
CSARDIGPLGEQYF
TGCAGTGCTAGAGATATCGGACCTCTAGGCGAGCAGTACTTC
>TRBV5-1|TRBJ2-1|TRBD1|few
CASSTGGPGNEQFF
TGCGCCAGCAGCACAGGGGGACCGGGCAATGAGCAGTTCTTC
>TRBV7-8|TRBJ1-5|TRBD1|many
CASSLQGRQPQHF
TGTGCCAGCAGTTTACAGGGGAGGCAGCCCCAGCATTTT
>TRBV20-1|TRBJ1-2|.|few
CSARDWGNYGYTF
TGCAGTGCTAGAGATTGGGGGAACTATGGCTACACCTTT
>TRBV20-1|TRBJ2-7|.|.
CSANLSGDEQYF
TGCAGTGCCAATCTATCCGGTGACGAGCAGTACTTC
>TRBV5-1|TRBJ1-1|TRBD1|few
CASTIPGQGETEAFF
TGCGCCAGCACCATCCCGGGACAGGGCGAGACTGAAGCTTTCTTT
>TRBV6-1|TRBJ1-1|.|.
CASSAPRGPPTEAFF
TGTGCCAGCAGTGCCCCGCGGGGGCCCCCCACTGAAGCTTTCTTT
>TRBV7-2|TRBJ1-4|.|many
CASSFKPGQEEKLFF
TGTGCCAGCAGCTTTAAGCCGGGACAAGAGGAAAAACTGTTTTTT
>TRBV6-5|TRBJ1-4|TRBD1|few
CASSSTGQARKLFF
TGTGCCAGCAGTTCCACTGGACAGGCAAGAAAACTGTTTTTT
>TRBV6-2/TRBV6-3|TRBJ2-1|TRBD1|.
CASMRTGEQFF
TGTGCCAGCATGAGGACAGGGGAGCAGTTCTTC
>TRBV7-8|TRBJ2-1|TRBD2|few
CASSYSPSGGERRSYNEQFF
TGTGCCAGCAGCTACTCGCCTAGCGGGGGAGAAAGGCGCTCCTACAATGAGCAGTTCTTC
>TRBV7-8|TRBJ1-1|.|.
CASAPNEGGRPEAFF
TGTGCCAGCGCGCCCAACGAGGGAGGCCGACCTGAAGCTTTCTTT
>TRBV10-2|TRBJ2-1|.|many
CASSDVVGGRNEQFF
TGCGCCAGCAGTGATGTAGTGGGGGGGCGCAATGAGCAGTTCTTC
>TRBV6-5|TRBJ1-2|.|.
CASSYDGTSIYGYTF
TGTGCCAGCAGTTACGACGGAACCTCAATCTATGGCTACACCTTC
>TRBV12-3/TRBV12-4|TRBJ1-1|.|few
CASISSNF
TGTGCCAGTATATCGAGCAACTTT
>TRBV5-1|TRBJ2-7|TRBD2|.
CASSLEIAGGYEQYF
TGCGCCAGCAGCTTGGAAATAGCGGGGGGCTACGAGCAGTACTTC
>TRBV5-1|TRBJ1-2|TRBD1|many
CASSITRDSGGYTF
TGCGCCAGCAGCATAACGAGGGACAGTGGGGGCTACACCTTC
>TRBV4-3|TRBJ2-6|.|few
CASSQDPRTSGANVLTF
TGCGCCAGCAGCCAAGATCCCCGAACCTCTGGGGCCAACGTCCTGACTTTC